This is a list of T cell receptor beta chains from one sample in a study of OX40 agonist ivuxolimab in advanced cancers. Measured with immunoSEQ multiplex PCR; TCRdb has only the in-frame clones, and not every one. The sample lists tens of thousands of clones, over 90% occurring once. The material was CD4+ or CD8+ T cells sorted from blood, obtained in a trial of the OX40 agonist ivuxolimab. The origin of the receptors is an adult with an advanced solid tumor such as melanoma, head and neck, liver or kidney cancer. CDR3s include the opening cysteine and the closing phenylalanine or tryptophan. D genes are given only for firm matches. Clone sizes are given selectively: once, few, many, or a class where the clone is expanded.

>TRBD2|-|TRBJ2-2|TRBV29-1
TGCAGCGTTGAACGGGTACTAGCGGGGAACACCGGGGAGCTGTTTTTT
CSVERVLAGNTGELFF
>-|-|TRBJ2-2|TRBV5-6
TGTGCCAGCAGCCCTTTAGGGATGGGCTTGGCCGGGGAGCTGTTTTTT
CASSPLGMGLAGELFF
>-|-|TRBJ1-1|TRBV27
TGTGCCAGCAGTTTCCTGGGGGGCGTGAACACTGAAGCTTTCTTT
CASSFLGGVNTEAFF
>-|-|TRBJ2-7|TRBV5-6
TGTGCCAGCAGCGGCGGGACAGAGACGTCCTACGAGCAGTACTTC
CASSGGTETSYEQYF
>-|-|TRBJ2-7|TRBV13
TGTGCCAGCAGCCTACAACTACGCAACGAGCAGTACTTC
CASSLQLRNEQYF
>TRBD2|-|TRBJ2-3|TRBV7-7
TGTGCTAGCAGCTTAGCGGCTAGCGGGAGGACTACAGATACGCAGTATTTT
CASSLAASGRTTDTQYF
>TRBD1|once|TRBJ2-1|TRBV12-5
TGTGCTAGTGGTTTGGTAGCGCCTGGGACAGGGGGGTTCAATGAGCAGTTCTTC
CASGLVAPGTGGFNEQFF
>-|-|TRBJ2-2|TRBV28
TGTGCCAGCAGTCCTTACTTACCGGTCGGGAGGAACACCGGGGAGCTGTTTTTT
CASSPYLPVGRNTGELFF
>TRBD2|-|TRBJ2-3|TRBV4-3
TGCGCCAGCAGCCAAGACCCCAGCGGGAGACCAGATACGCAGTATTTT
CASSQDPSGRPDTQYF
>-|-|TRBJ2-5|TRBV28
TGTGCCAGCAGTTTATTAAGGCAGGCAGAGACCCAGTACTTC
CASSLLRQAETQYF
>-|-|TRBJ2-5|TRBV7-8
TGTGCCAGCAGTTCCCCGACCCGGCCCCAAGAGACCCAGTACTTC
CASSSPTRPQETQYF
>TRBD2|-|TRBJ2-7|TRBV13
TGTGCCAGCAGCTTAGAAGGGACTAGCTCCTACGAGCAGTACTTC
CASSLEGTSSYEQYF
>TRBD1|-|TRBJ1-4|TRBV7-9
TGTGCCAGCAGCCCCCGGGACAGGAGTAATGAAAAACTGTTTTTT
CASSPRDRSNEKLFF
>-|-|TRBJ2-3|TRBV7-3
TGTGCCAGCAGCTCCATAGGGGATACGCAGTATTTT
CASSSIGDTQYF
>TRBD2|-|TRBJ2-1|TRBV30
TGTGCCTGGAGTTCCACACTAGCGGTCTACAATGAGCAGTTCTTC
CAWSSTLAVYNEQFF
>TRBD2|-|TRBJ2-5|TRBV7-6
TGTGCCAGCAGCCTAAGACTAGCGGACCAAGAGACCCAGTACTTC
CASSLRLADQETQYF
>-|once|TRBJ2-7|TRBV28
TGTGCCAGCAGTTTATCTTATCGGCTGGACGTATCTTTGTCGTACGAGCAGTACTTC
CASSLSYRLDVSLSYEQYF
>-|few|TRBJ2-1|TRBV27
TGTGCCAGCAGTCCCGGGGGCGGTCTGAATGAGCAGTTCTTC
CASSPGGGLNEQFF
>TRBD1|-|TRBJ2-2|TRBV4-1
TGCGCCAGCAGCCCGACAGGGTTATCCGGGGAGCTGTTTTTT
CASSPTGLSGELFF
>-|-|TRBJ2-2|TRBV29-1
TGCAGCGTTGGACTACCGGGCACCGGGGAGCTGTTTTTT
CSVGLPGTGELFF
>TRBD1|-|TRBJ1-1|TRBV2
TGTGCCAGCAGCCCCTCGGGACAGCACACTGAAGCTTTCTTT
CASSPSGQHTEAFF
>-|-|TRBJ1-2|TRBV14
TGTGCCAGCAGAGGAGCTAACTATGGCTACACCTTC
CASRGANYGYTF
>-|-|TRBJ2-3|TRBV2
TGTGCCAGCAGTAGAGACTCTAACACAGATACGCAGTATTTT
CASSRDSNTDTQYF
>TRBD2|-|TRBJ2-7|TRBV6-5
TGTGCCAGCAGTTTAACCGACCCAGCGGGAGGCAACGAGCAGTACTTC
CASSLTDPAGGNEQYF
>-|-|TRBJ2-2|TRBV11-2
TGTGCCAGCAGCCCCTCGGCCCCAGATCGGACCGGGGAGCTGTTTTTT
CASSPSAPDRTGELFF
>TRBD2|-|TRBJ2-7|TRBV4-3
TGCGCCAGCAGCCAAGATAAGATCGGTAGCGGGACGTCCTACGAGCAGTACTTC
CASSQDKIGSGTSYEQYF